This record concerns one T cell receptor (beta chain) sequence. Its antigen is not known. This sample was included in a study of cytomegalovirus exposure and HLA in healthy donors. Study observations and caveats: Reports state that TCR beta sequences accurately predicted most subjects' HLA-A and HLA-B alleles. Most observed TCR sequences were rare, whereas some public TCRs were detected in many donors.

A multiplex PCR was run with 60 Vbeta primers and 13 Jbeta primers. Using immunoSEQ multiplex PCR, the repertoire was profiled, and TCRdb retains in-frame clones only, with some absent. The sample lists more than 80,000 clones; around 81% were seen once. V lost 6 bases to trimming and J lost 5 bases; unmatched junction nucleotides: 11. This CDR3 has 15 amino acids. The V gene's germline CDR1 is SQVTM and CDR2 ANQGSEA. Sequencing was performed on PBMCs. The genes are TRBV29-1 and TRBJ2-1, with 9 nucleotides matching TRBD2. The TCR sequence derives from a man aged 18 to 30 in good health and CMV-seropositive. The CDR3 coding sequence is TGCAGCGTCGCGAGTAGCGGGAGATTGAACAATGAGCAGTTCTTC. Its protein is CSVASSGRLNNEQFF.